These 18 T cell receptor beta chains were all obtained from the same sample, sequenced in a study of blood T cell repertoires in COVID-19. Sequenced by immunoSEQ multiplex PCR; TCRdb stores in-frame clones only, minus some. The profile shows over 130,000 clones, roughly four fifths of them singletons. The sequenced sample consisted of peripheral blood. These receptors came from a woman aged 80 or over with acute or convalescent COVID-19.

Here the CDR3 DNA reads TGTGCCAGCAGCCCCCGACAGGGTTTCTACGAGCAGTACTTC. Translated, it gives CASSPRQGFYEQYF. This sequence joins TRBV3-1 (or the pseudogene TRBV3-2) and TRBJ2-7; 7 nucleotides align to TRBD1. The CDR3 is 14 amino acids. Germline CDR1 and CDR2: LGHDT and YNNKEL (reference sequence). V lost 4 bases, J lost 3 bases, and 6 bases stayed unmatched.

J is TRBJ2-1 and V is TRBV9, with TRBD2 as a possible D gene (8 bases). V lost 3 bases, J lost 4 bases, and 26 bases lay in between. The CDR3 loop spans 19 amino acids. The germline V gene encodes CDR1 SGDLS and CDR2 YYNGEE. CDR3 nucleotides: TGTGCCAGCAGCGGTCCGGGACAGCCTTGGATAGCGGGGTACAATGAGCAGTTCTTC. Translating gives CASSGPGQPWIAGYNEQFF.

The V call is TRBV2, the J call TRBJ2-4; 9 bases align to TRBD1. From germline, CDR1 is SNHLY and CDR2 FYNNEI. J lost 0 bases, V lost 6 bases, and 3 bases had no gene match. There are 15 residues in the CDR3. The CDR3 region has the DNA TGTGCCAGCAGAGGGACAGGGATAGCCAAAAACATTCAGTACTTC. Amino acid sequence: CASRGTGIAKNIQYF.

Concerning this clone: A read error may produce the germline difference seen at one junction end. This chain links TRBV12-3 or TRBV12-4 with TRBJ1-4, with 9 positions matching TRBD1. The CDR3 runs to 13 residues. The CDR3 DNA follows: TGTGCCAGCAGTTTAAAGGGTCCGGACAGGGGCCAGTTT. As protein: CASSLKGPDRGQF.

This chain connects TRBV27 to TRBJ1-2; 9 nucleotides agree with TRBD1. V trimming: 6 bases; J trimming: 2 bases; junction bases outside the gene matches: 10. CDR1 MNHEY and CDR2 SMNVEV come from the germline V gene (reference sequence). This CDR3 has 16 amino acids. This CDR3 is CASRNGGTGRNYGYTF. The CDR3 bases are TGTGCCAGCAGAAATGGGGGGACAGGGAGAAACTATGGCTACACCTTC.

J is TRBJ2-7 and V is TRBV5-1, with TRBD2 identical over 7 bases. The CDR3 loop spans 13 amino acids. J lost 2 bases, V lost 3 bases, and 2 bases had no gene match. CDR1 and CDR2 from the germline V gene are SGHRS and YFSETQ. CDR3 in amino acids: CASSWEGTYEQYF. DNA of the CDR3: TGCGCCAGCAGCTGGGAGGGGACCTACGAGCAGTACTTC.

The chain combines TRBV10-1 with TRBJ2-5; a possible D gene is TRBD2 (6 bases). Germline V lookup: CDR1 WNHNN, CDR2 SYGVQD (reference sequence). Trimming cost V 4 bases and J 5 bases, with 11 bases left between them. The CDR3 runs 13 residues. The DNA for the CDR3 is TGCGCCAGCAGTGTGGCCAGCGGGGAGACCCAGTACTTC. Translated: CASSVASGETQYF.

The chain carries TRBV10-2 and TRBJ2-2, with D perhaps matching TRBD2 (6 bases). The V and J ends lost 6 bases and 4 bases respectively, with 12 bases between them. Germline CDR1 WSHSY, CDR2 SAAADI. This CDR3 is 14 amino acids long. This CDR3 is CASRGPGLTGELFF. CDR3 DNA: TGCGCCAGCAGGGGACCGGGACTCACCGGGGAGCTGTTTTTT.

The rearrangement links TRBV5-1 to TRBJ2-3; a possible D gene is TRBD1 (5 bases). Trimming cost V 1 base and J 5 bases, with 14 bases left between them. The CDR3 consists of 15 residues. Germline CDR1 and CDR2: SGHRS and YFSETQ. CDR3 in amino acids: CASSLSWGRGDTQYF. CDR3 bases: TGCGCCAGCAGCTTGTCCTGGGGAAGGGGAGATACGCAGTATTTT.

This chain connects TRBV2 to TRBJ2-5; 7 bases line up with TRBD1. V shed 7 bases, J shed 5 bases, and the junction held 7 bases outside the gene matches. The CDR3 has 13 amino acids. In germline, CDR1 is SNHLY, CDR2 FYNNEI. CDR3 residues: CASNAGGRETQYF. The CDR3 DNA reads TGTGCCAGCAATGCAGGGGGAAGGGAGACCCAGTACTTC.

This chain joins TRBV9 and TRBJ2-1; D ambiguous. Looked up from germline, CDR1 is SGDLS and CDR2 is YYNGEE. V gave up 0 bases and J gave up 9 bases, with 10 bases separating them. The CDR3 sequence is 13 residues long. Here the CDR3 DNA reads TGTGCCAGCAGCGTAGTACCCGAGAGTGAGCAGTTCTTC. Its protein product is CASSVVPESEQFF.

This chain links TRBV28 with TRBJ1-2, with 7 bases lining up with TRBD1. V lost 2 bases to trimming and J lost 3 bases; unmatched junction nucleotides: 12. The germline V gene has CDR1 MDHEN and CDR2 SYDVKM. The CDR3 runs to 17 residues. The CDR3: CASSLLSGGDRYYGYTF. In DNA form, the CDR3 reads TGTGCCAGCAGTTTACTATCCGGGGGGGACAGATACTATGGCTACACCTTC.

The V gene is TRBV5-1, the J gene TRBJ1-2; unclear D gene. The CDR3 runs to 14 residues. Trimming left V 1 base short and J 4 bases short, with 11 bases between. The V gene's germline CDR1 is SGHRS and CDR2 YFSETQ. CDR3 sequence: CASSLQEPVYGYTF. CDR3 DNA: TGCGCCAGCAGCTTGCAGGAACCAGTCTATGGCTACACCTTC.

This clone was counted between two and nine times. This sequence joins TRBV28 and TRBJ1-2; possibly TRBD1 for D (6 bases). Germline V CDR1 and CDR2: MDHEN, SYDVKM. The germline V and J ends were trimmed by 2 bases and 4 bases, with 11 bases remaining between them. This CDR3 contains 14 residues. The CDR3 spells CASSLNDRFYGYTF. The CDR3, as DNA: TGTGCCAGCAGTTTAAACGACAGGTTCTATGGCTACACCTTC.

The V gene is TRBV28, the J gene TRBJ1-2, with D possibly being TRBD1 (5 bases). CDR1 MDHEN and CDR2 SYDVKM come from the germline V gene. CDR3 length equals 14 residues. Trimming removed 3 bases from V and 2 bases from J, with 10 bases in between. CDR3 DNA: TGTGCCAGCAGTTTTACAGGCACCAACTATGGCTACACCTTC. Translated: CASSFTGTNYGYTF.

The V gene is TRBV15, the J gene TRBJ1-2; a possible D gene is TRBD1 (5 bases). Germline CDR1 reads LNHNV; CDR2 reads YYDKDF (reference sequence). CDR3 length equals 15 residues. The V end was cut by 0 bases, the J end by 5 bases, with 13 bases between. The DNA for the CDR3 is TGTGCCACCAGCAGAGATCAGGGACTGGGATATGGCTACACCTTC. Translated, it gives CATSRDQGLGYGYTF.

The V gene is TRBV6-5, the J gene TRBJ1-3; weak D call: TRBD1 (6 bases). The CDR3 sequence is 12 residues long. With 10 bases removed from V and 7 bases from J, the gap between germline ends came to 14 bases. The germline gives CDR1 MNHEY, CDR2 SVGAGI. Here the CDR3 DNA reads TGTGCCACCCTCAGTACAGGGAACACCATATATTTT. Its protein is CATLSTGNTIYF.

The CDR3 DNA reads TGTGCCAGTAGCCCCGACAGGGTGGACTATGGCTACACCTTC. It yields the protein CASSPDRVDYGYTF. The chain links TRBV19 to TRBJ1-2, with TRBD1 matching over 7 bases. Germline assignment: CDR1 LNHDA and CDR2 SQIVND (reference sequence). CDR3 size: 14 residues. Germline trimming cut 6 bases from V and 3 bases from J; bases unmatched to any gene: 7.